The following is a TCR beta chain sequence with its context. Its antigen is unidentified. The sample belongs to a study of T cell responses to AZD1222 COVID-19 vaccine. Findings of the study overall: At baseline, just five or six AZD1222 recipients tested seropositive. Scientists sampled the repertoires only once the peak T cell response had passed.

The CDR3 runs 15 residues. Germline CDR1 reads GTSNPN; CDR2 reads SVGIG (reference sequence). V gave up 4 bases and J gave up 4 bases, with 20 bases separating them. The repertoire was sequenced with immunoSEQ multiplex PCR; TCRdb's copy has only in-frame clones and lacks some. The table lists fewer than 120,000 clones, roughly nine tenths of them singletons. This chain connects TRBV30 to TRBJ2-7; TRBD1 is a possible D gene (6 bases). This receptor was taken from an adult in good health. The sequencing here drew on peripheral blood, taken on day 0 of AZD1222 vaccination. For the CDR3, the DNA is TGTGCCTGGACATCAGGGGATGGCGGCCTTTACGAGCAGTACTTC. It encodes CAWTSGDGGLYEQYF.